These 2 T cell receptor beta chains came from one sample sequenced in a study of blood T cells in healthy people across ages. With a J-beta primer mix and a sample-barcoded 5' primer, a second PCR ran about 6 to 11 cycles. One entry per CDR3 protein results from TCRdb running MiXCR on the 5' RACE reads. Of hundreds of thousands of distinct CDR3 sequences listed, around 21% are singletons. The sequenced material came from blood. Receptor source: a man in his sixties or seventies in good health.

Ten or more counts support this clonotype. V and J are TRBV12-3 or TRBV12-4 and TRBJ1-1; D uncertain. This CDR3 region has 13 residues. Trimming pared 2 bases from V and 2 bases from J, leaving 6 bases between. This chain's CDR3 is CASSLLENTEAFF. The CDR3 DNA reads as TGTGCCAGCAGTTTATTAGAAAACACTGAAGCTTTCTTT.

This clonotype was seen a handful of times. The chain is built from TRBV18 and TRBJ1-1; the D is unclear. In germline, CDR1 is KGHSH, CDR2 LQKENI. Trimming took 5 bases from V and 8 from J, leaving 9 bases between them. The CDR3 sequence is 11 residues long. CDR3 sequence reads: CASSEGREAFF. In DNA form, the CDR3 reads TGTGCCAGCTCAGAGGGTCGCGAAGCTTTCTTT.